This T cell receptor gamma chain was profiled in a study of gamma delta lymphoproliferative disorders and STAT genes (dated by TCRdb to between 2018 and 2020). Concerning the study at large: The LymphoTrack Dx TCRG Assay was used to build gamma-chain libraries from a minimum of 50 ng of genomic DNA. Delta-chain libraries followed the EuroClonality-NGS working group standard operating procedure, because no corresponding Invivoscribe delta assay was available. Within a larger immunophenotypic and STAT-mutation study, TCR gamma and delta CDR3 repertoires were profiled by deep sequencing in Tgammadelta lymphoproliferative disease patients and healthy controls. To confirm results, a couple of gamma-chain samples and every delta-chain sample were sequenced twice. Overall study outcomes, separate from this receptor: Nearly all major patient gamma and delta clonotypes were public, shared with at least one healthy donor; only two gamma clonotypes were private to disease. It was noted by the authors that NGS specificity may be reduced at low frequencies, so confirmation of the public or private nature of leukemic clones is needed. T cells in controls likely covered a range of maturation stages, whereas leukemic cells were skewed toward terminal effectors, which could potentially limit comparisons between patients and controls. When whole repertoires were clustered, gamma repertoires from patients formed a group apart from those of healthy controls, but delta repertoires showed no separation between the groups.

Relative to its sample, this clone is medium-sized (0.01 to 0.1%). Its antigen remains undetermined. Per-base qualities were not stored, and no clone one base away is much larger. For both patients and controls, peripheral blood mononuclear cells were isolated, and the genomic DNA from these cells was used for TCR sequencing. As controls, approximately 23 healthy adult blood donors (median age 64 years; about twelve males and around eleven females) were included and were matched to patients for age and sex. From the germline V gene, CDR1 is EGSTGY and CDR2 is YDSYTSSV. Clipping removes 1 base from V and 3 bases from J, with 3 as the unmatched junction base count. There are 13 amino acids in the CDR3, from cysteine to phenylalanine inclusive. Here the CDR3 DNA is all that survives: 39 bases in frame from base 1. In both library preparation methods, multiplex PCR was run with primers aimed at the conserved V and J regions of the TCR genes. After purification and pooling, the amplicons were sequenced on an Illumina MiSeq platform. On the authors' methods: V(D)J alignment, clonotype assembly and translation were handled by MiXCR, while functionality assessment and CDR3 repertoire analyses were done with VDJtools. CDR3 followed the IMGT definition, and analyses included only productive sequences that used functional genes, leaving out ORF genes and pseudogenes. Identical amino acid CDR3s of major clonotypes (frequency >=5%) were searched for across all patients and controls using a custom Python script. To compare clonotype frequencies between patients and controls, a one-sided non-parametric Wilcoxon test was applied. Clones were re-identified by TCRdb from the public reads with CATT, and rows with the same DNA were merged. Here the V and J calls rest on TCRdb's processing, not on the authors' analysis. This sample gives around 1,600 gamma-chain clones in total; about 10% of them show up just once. The top ten clones comprise under 40% of the sample.

The origin of this receptor is a human donor in good health. The source material was blood. The rearranged segments are TRGV4 and TRGJ1 or TRGJ2. Matching the DNA to germline supplied the J gene, which TCRdb does not give. The sequenced DNA: TGTGCCACCTGGGATGGTATTTATTATAAGAAACTCTTT. Translated, it gives CATWDGIYYKKLF.